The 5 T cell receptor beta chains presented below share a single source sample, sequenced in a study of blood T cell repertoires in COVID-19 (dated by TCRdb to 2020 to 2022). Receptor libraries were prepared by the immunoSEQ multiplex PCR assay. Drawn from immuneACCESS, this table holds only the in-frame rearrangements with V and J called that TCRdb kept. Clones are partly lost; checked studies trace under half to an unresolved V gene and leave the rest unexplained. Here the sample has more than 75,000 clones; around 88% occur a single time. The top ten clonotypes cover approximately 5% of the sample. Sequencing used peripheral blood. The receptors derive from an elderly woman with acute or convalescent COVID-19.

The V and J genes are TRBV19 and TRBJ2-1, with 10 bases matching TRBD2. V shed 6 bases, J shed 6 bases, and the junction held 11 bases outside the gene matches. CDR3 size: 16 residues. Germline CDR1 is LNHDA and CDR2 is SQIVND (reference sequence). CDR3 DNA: TGTGCCAGTAGAGCCCAGAGCGGGAGGGCCGGCAATGAGCAGTTCTTC. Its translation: CASRAQSGRAGNEQFF.

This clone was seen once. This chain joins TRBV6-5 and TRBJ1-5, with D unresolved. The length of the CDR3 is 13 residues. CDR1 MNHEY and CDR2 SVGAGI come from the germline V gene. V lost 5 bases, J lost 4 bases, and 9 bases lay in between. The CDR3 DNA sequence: TGTGCCAGCAGTCAGGCGATAAATCAGCCCCAGCATTTT. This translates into CASSQAINQPQHF.

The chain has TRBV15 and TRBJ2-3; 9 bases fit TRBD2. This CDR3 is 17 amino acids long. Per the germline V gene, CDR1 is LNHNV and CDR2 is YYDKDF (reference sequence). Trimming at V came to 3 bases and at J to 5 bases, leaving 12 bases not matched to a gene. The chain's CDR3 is CATSRLGLAGGLDTQYF. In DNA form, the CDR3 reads TGTGCCACCAGCAGGTTGGGTTTGGCGGGAGGGCTAGATACGCAGTATTTT.

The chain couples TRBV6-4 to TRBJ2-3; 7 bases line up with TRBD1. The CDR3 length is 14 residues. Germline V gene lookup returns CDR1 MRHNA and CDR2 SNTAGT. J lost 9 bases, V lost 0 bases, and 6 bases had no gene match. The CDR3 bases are TGTGCCAGCAGTGACTCGAGAGGGGGCAGGACGCAGTATTTT. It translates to CASSDSRGGRTQYF.

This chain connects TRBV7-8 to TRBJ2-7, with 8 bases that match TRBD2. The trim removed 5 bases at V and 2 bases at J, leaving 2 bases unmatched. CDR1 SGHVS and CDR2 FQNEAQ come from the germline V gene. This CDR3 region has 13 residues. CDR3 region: CASSRGGAYEQYF. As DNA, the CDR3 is TGTGCCAGCAGCCGGGGGGGGGCCTACGAGCAGTACTTC.